The next 25 T cell receptor beta chains were all read from a single sample in a study of shared clonotypes between healthy human individuals (dated by TCRdb to about 2020). Libraries were constructed by the immunoSEQ multiplex PCR assay. Sourced from immuneACCESS, this table was stored by TCRdb with only in-frame sequences that have V and J called. A share of the clones is absent; for the studies checked, an unresolved V gene accounts for under half, and the remainder has no known explanation. Across this sample there are fewer than 3 million clones, with just under 95% seen only once. In total, the top ten clones hold more than 0.35% of the sample. The sequencing input was naive CD4+ T cells from PBMCs. The sample's cell subset or site label, in plain terms: CD45RA+ positively selected. The receptors shown here come from a man between 18 and 29 years old in good health. Some clones in this sample may be carry-over from other donors' samples.

The sample holds a few counts of this clone. The chain joins TRBV5-1 to TRBJ1-1, with 8 bases identical to TRBD1. There are 14 residues in the CDR3. J lost 4 bases, V lost 4 bases, and 6 bases had no gene match. Germline V gene lookup returns CDR1 SGHRS and CDR2 YFSETQ. CDR3 coding DNA: TGCGCCAGCAGCAATGGACAGGGAGTCACTGAAGCTTTCTTT. Amino acids: CASSNGQGVTEAFF.

The chain couples TRBV29-1 to TRBJ2-1, with a weak D call TRBD1 (6 bases). V was cut by 1 base and J by 4 bases, with 11 bases left in between. In germline, CDR1 is SQVTM, CDR2 ANQGSEA. CDR3 size: 14 residues. The CDR3 DNA reads as TGCAGCGTTGAAGGGACAGTGCTATACAATGAGCAGTTCTTC. Its translation is CSVEGTVLYNEQFF.

This chain connects TRBV25-1 to TRBJ2-7; TRBD1 matches 8 bases. The CDR3 is 15 residues long. J gave up 1 base and V 4 bases, and 6 bases lay outside the gene matches. CDR1 and CDR2 from the germline V gene are MGHDK and SYGVNS. The CDR3 loop is CASSVPGTGSYEQYF. In nucleotides, the CDR3 is TGTGCCAGCAGTGTGCCCGGGACAGGTTCCTACGAGCAGTACTTC.

The chain employs TRBV28 and TRBJ1-1; 8 bases fit TRBD1. The length of the CDR3 is 16 residues. V lost 2 bases, J lost 4 bases, and 9 bases stayed unmatched. Germline CDR1 MDHEN, CDR2 SYDVKM. As DNA, the CDR3 is TGTGCCAGCAGTTTAACGGACAGGGTAGTCGGCACTGAAGCTTTCTTT. Translated, it gives CASSLTDRVVGTEAFF. The full variable domain, its missing parts supplied by reference TRBV28 and TRBJ1-1, is DVKVTQSSRYLVKRTGEKVFLECVQDMDHENMFWYRQDPGLGLRLIYFSYDVKMKEKGDIPEGYSVSREKKERFSLILESASTNQTSMYLCASSLTDRVVGTEAFFGQGTRLTVV.

This clone showed up just once. CDR3 DNA sequence: TGTGCCAGCAGTAAATCGGGACAGGCGAACACTGAAGCTTTCTTT. Protein product: CASSKSGQANTEAFF. V is TRBV11-3 and J is TRBJ1-1, with TRBD1 identical over 8 bases. V was clipped by 6 bases and J by 1 base; unmatched bases: 7. Germline assignment: CDR1 SGHNT and CDR2 YENEEA. This CDR3 contains 15 residues.

The J gene is TRBJ1-5, the V gene TRBV11-2; D call uncertain. Germline CDR1 and CDR2: SGHAT and FQNNGV. The CDR3 has 14 residues. The ends were cut back, 2 bases at V and 7 bases at J, with 12 bases in the middle. The CDR3: CASSLYGVNQPQHF. The CDR3 coding sequence is TGTGCCAGCAGCTTATACGGGGTAAACCAGCCCCAGCATTTT.

Details on this clone: This sample also contains other DNA sequences that code for the same CDR3. The rearrangement uses TRBV20-1 and TRBJ1-1; D is unresolved. V was trimmed by 0 bases and J by 5 bases, leaving 4 bases between them. The CDR3 is 11 residues long. Germline lookup yields CDR1 DFQATT and CDR2 SNEGSKA (reference sequence). The chain's CDR3 is CSARDGTEAFF. DNA for the CDR3: TGCAGTGCTAGAGATGGAACTGAAGCTTTCTTT.

For this clone: This specimen includes other DNA sequences encoding the same CDR3. The rearrangement joins TRBV5-1 to TRBJ2-7; D may be TRBD2 (7 bases). This CDR3 is 14 amino acids long. Per germline, CDR1 SGHRS and CDR2 YFSETQ. V lost 5 bases and J 3 bases, leaving 15 bases between the germline ends. The CDR3 loop is CASSPGGGSYEQYF. As DNA, the CDR3 is TGCGCCAGCAGTCCGGGGGGCGGGAGCTACGAGCAGTACTTC.

The chain recombines TRBV2 with TRBJ2-3; 9 positions match TRBD1. The germline V gene has CDR1 SNHLY and CDR2 FYNNEI. J gave up 5 bases and V 5 bases, and 8 bases lay outside the gene matches. This CDR3 is 15 amino acids long. The CDR3 loop reads CASSKTGGGEDTQYF. The DNA of the CDR3 is TGTGCCAGCAGTAAGACAGGGGGTGGGGAAGATACGCAGTATTTT.

Comment on this clone: In the same sample, other DNA sequences code for this CDR3. V usage is TRBV6-5 and J usage is TRBJ1-5; TRBD1 aligns across 11 bases. Germline assignment: CDR1 MNHEY and CDR2 SVGAGI. The J segment lost 6 bases and the V segment lost 6 bases, leaving 4 bases of the junction unmatched. The CDR3 is 14 amino acids. CDR3 sequence reads: CASSRTGGGQPQHF. DNA for the CDR3: TGTGCCAGCAGCCGGACAGGGGGCGGTCAGCCCCAGCATTTT.

The rearrangement uses TRBV4-2 and TRBJ2-7; weak D call: TRBD2 (6 bases). V dropped 0 bases and J dropped 7 bases, with 19 bases sitting between them. The length of the CDR3 is 16 residues. Germline CDR1 and CDR2: LGHNA and YNFKEQ. The CDR3 region is CASSQDGASVNREQYF. The DNA of the CDR3 is TGTGCCAGCAGCCAAGATGGGGCTAGCGTAAACAGGGAGCAGTACTTC.

This rearrangement joins TRBV28 to TRBJ1-1; D possibly corresponds to TRBD1 (5 bases). The CDR3 sequence is 15 residues long. Trimming removed 5 bases from V and 3 bases from J, with 16 bases in between. The germline CDR1 and CDR2 sequences are MDHEN and SYDVKM. The chain's CDR3 is CASSPDTLGHTEAFF. Written as DNA, the CDR3 is TGTGCCAGCAGTCCCGACACTTTGGGGCACACTGAAGCTTTCTTT.

The chain has TRBV6-5 and TRBJ2-7, with 7 positions matching TRBD2. CDR1 and CDR2 (germline): MNHEY, SVGAGI. Unmatched junction bases numbered 6, after V lost 2 bases and J lost 2 bases. There are 15 residues in the CDR3. The CDR3 region is CASSYGGGRTYEQYF. CDR3 DNA sequence: TGTGCCAGCAGTTACGGCGGGGGTCGGACCTACGAGCAGTACTTC.

This clone was counted between two and nine times. In DNA, the CDR3 is TGTGCCAGCAGCGTCATGGTGAACACTGAAGCTTTCTTT. Translation: CASSVMVNTEAFF. This chain links TRBV9 with TRBJ1-1; D gene uncertain. Deletions cut 2 bases from V and 0 bases from J, with 5 bases between. The CDR3 loop spans 13 amino acids. In germline, CDR1 is SGDLS, CDR2 YYNGEE.

The CDR3 DNA follows: TGTGCCAGCCTTCCCCCGAGCCCGGGGGGCGGTTATGAAAAACTGTTTTTT. It is translated as CASLPPSPGGGYEKLFF. The chain combines TRBV28 with TRBJ1-4, with D possibly matching TRBD1 (6 bases). The CDR3 covers 17 residues. Germline V gives CDR1 MDHEN, CDR2 SYDVKM. The ends were cut back, 8 bases at V and 6 bases at J, with 25 bases in the middle. The whole variable domain, filled in from reference TRBV28 and TRBJ1-4, reads DVKVTQSSRYLVKRTGEKVFLECVQDMDHENMFWYRQDPGLGLRLIYFSYDVKMKEKGDIPEGYSVSREKKERFSLILESASTNQTSMYLCASLPPSPGGGYEKLFFGSGTQLSVL.

The chain recombines TRBV19 with TRBJ1-2; D ambiguous. The V gene lost 8 bases and the J gene lost 3 bases, with 16 bases spanning the gap. The CDR3 totals 14 residues. Germline values: CDR1 LNHDA, CDR2 SQIVND (reference sequence). CDR3 in DNA: TGTGCCAGTCTCCCCGGCTCAAGGGACTATGGCTACACCTTC. This gives the protein CASLPGSRDYGYTF. Variable domain in full (rest from reference TRBV19 and TRBJ1-2): DGGITQSPKYLFRKEGQNVTLSCEQNLNHDAMYWYRQDPGQGLRLIYYSQIVNDFQKGDIAEGYSVSREKKESFPLTVTSAQKNPTAFYLCASLPGSRDYGYTFGSGTRLTVV.

The CDR3, as DNA: TGTGCCAGCAGTTTATATTGGGCGGGAGGTCCAGATACGCAGTATTTT. Its protein product is CASSLYWAGGPDTQYF. The chain joins TRBV28 to TRBJ2-3, with TRBD2 matching over 8 bases. This CDR3 contains 16 residues. The V and J ends lost 1 base and 4 bases, in that order; junction bases with no gene match: 7. Germline lookup yields CDR1 MDHEN and CDR2 SYDVKM.

The rearrangement uses TRBV9 and TRBJ1-5; TRBD1 agrees at 9 bases. The germline V gene encodes CDR1 SGDLS and CDR2 YYNGEE. The CDR3 contains 15 residues. The ends lost 0 bases at V and 8 bases at J; junction bases unmatched: 6. This CDR3 reads CASSVGDRAQEPQHF. The CDR3, as DNA: TGTGCCAGCAGCGTAGGGGACAGGGCGCAGGAGCCCCAGCATTTT.

The J gene is TRBJ2-5, the V gene TRBV6-5; D gene ambiguous. The germline gives CDR1 MNHEY, CDR2 SVGAGI. Between the trimmed V and J ends, which lost 6 bases and 9 bases, there was a span of 11 bases. This CDR3 is built from 11 residues. CDR3 in DNA: TGTGCCAGCAGATCCACCGGGTCCCAGTACTTC. This encodes CASRSTGSQYF.

V and J are TRBV6-1 and TRBJ2-5, with TRBD1 matching over 8 bases. The CDR3 loop spans 15 amino acids. The germline gives CDR1 MNHNS, CDR2 SASEGT. V was pared by 6 bases and J by 5 bases, with 11 bases of the junction left unmatched. The DNA for the CDR3 is TGTGCCAGCAGCTTATCACGGACAGGGTGGGAGACCCAGTACTTC. Protein sequence: CASSLSRTGWETQYF.

The chain combines TRBV5-1 with TRBJ2-3; no definite D call. The CDR3 sequence is 13 residues long. Trimming removed 3 bases at V and 6 bases at J, with 11 bases between. Germline CDR1 and CDR2: SGHRS and YFSETQ. The CDR3 is CASSSIEGDTQYF. The CDR3 DNA follows: TGCGCCAGCAGCTCCATAGAAGGGGATACGCAGTATTTT.

J is TRBJ2-3 and V is TRBV19, with 11 positions matching TRBD1. There are 15 residues in the CDR3. The ends lost 5 bases at V and 3 bases at J; junction bases unmatched: 4. Germline-derived CDR1 and CDR2 are LNHDA and SQIVND (reference sequence). CDR3 sequence (DNA): TGTGCCAGTAGTGCCCGGGACAGGGGGACAGATACGCAGTATTTT. Translation gives CASSARDRGTDTQYF.

The chain is built from TRBV6-5 and TRBJ2-3; D unresolved. This CDR3 region has 13 residues. V lost 5 bases and J lost 0, with 6 bases in between. Germline CDR1 and CDR2: MNHEY and SVGAGI. The CDR3: CASSISSTDTQYF. The CDR3 DNA sequence: TGTGCCAGCAGTATATCTAGCACAGATACGCAGTATTTT.

In nucleotides, the CDR3 is TGTGCCAGCAGCCAAGATCGGGGTACTCATGAGCAGTTCTTC. Translated: CASSQDRGTHEQFF. The rearrangement joins TRBV14 to TRBJ2-1; D may be TRBD2 (5 bases). The germline V and J ends were trimmed by 0 bases and 8 bases, with 11 bases remaining between them. CDR1 is SGHDN, CDR2 FVKESK, per germline. The CDR3 is 14 amino acids.

V and J are TRBV2 and TRBJ1-1; no reliable D call. CDR3 length equals 13 residues. Germline CDR1 SNHLY, CDR2 FYNNEI. The germline V and J ends were trimmed by 6 bases and 1 base, with 9 bases remaining between them. CDR3 sequence reads: CASRERKNTEAFF. CDR3 DNA sequence: TGTGCCAGCAGGGAAAGAAAGAACACTGAAGCTTTCTTT.